The next 13 T cell receptor beta chains were all read from a single sample in a study of beta chain features in type 1 diabetes. cDNA synthesis used the whole RNA isolate, giving expressed TCRB sequences. Measured with immunoSEQ multiplex PCR; TCRdb has only the in-frame clones, and not every one. Among roughly 500,000 clones listed, approximately 10% were seen once. Material for sequencing was naive CD4+ T cells from blood. These receptors came from a woman under 30 in good health.

A word on this clone: Other nucleotide sequences from this sample produce the same CDR3. The chain has TRBV5-1 and TRBJ2-5; D is uncertain. Germline V lookup: CDR1 SGHRS, CDR2 YFSETQ. This CDR3 contains 13 residues. V gave up 2 bases and J gave up 3 bases, with 8 bases separating them. CDR3 in DNA: TGCGCCAGCAGCTTAGGCAGTAAAGAGACCCAGTACTTC. This codes for CASSLGSKETQYF.

Regarding this clone: Mismatch with germline at one junction end may stem from a read error. Written as DNA, the CDR3 is TGTGCTAGCAGCTTAAGAGAGTCGGAGACCCAGTACTTC. This codes for CASSLRESETQYF. The chain combines TRBV7-7 with TRBJ2-5; no definite D call. From germline, CDR1 is SSHAT and CDR2 FNYEAQ (reference sequence). The CDR3 spans 13 residues.

This clone was counted only a few times. The V and J genes are TRBV5-1 and TRBJ2-3; D ambiguous. V shed 4 bases and J shed 6 bases, with 12 bases lying between them. The length of the CDR3 is 13 residues. Germline assignment: CDR1 SGHRS and CDR2 YFSETQ. In DNA form, the CDR3 reads TGCGCCAGCAGCACCGGCCGCTTGGATACGCAGTATTTT. Its translation: CASSTGRLDTQYF.

The genes are TRBV25-1 and TRBJ2-5; D tentatively fits TRBD1 or TRBD2 (6 bases each). The DNA end lines up better with TRBJ2-7; the J call may be wrong. The CDR3 runs 15 residues. In germline, CDR1 is MGHDK, CDR2 SYGVNS. As DNA, the CDR3 is TGTGCCAGCAGCTCCCCAGGGGCGCGGGGTTACGAGCAGTACTTC. The encoded protein is CASSSPGARGYEQYF.

The gene calls are TRBV7-2 and TRBJ2-6, with D tentatively TRBD1 or TRBD2 (5 bases each). The V end was cut by 0 bases, the J end by 0 bases, with 12 bases between. Germline loops: CDR1 SGHTA, CDR2 FQGNSA. The CDR3 totals 18 residues. The CDR3 region is CASSLAGTLTSGANVLTF. The DNA of the CDR3 is TGTGCCAGCAGCTTAGCTGGGACGCTTACCTCTGGGGCCAACGTCCTGACTTTC.

V and J are TRBV7-8 and TRBJ1-2; 9 nucleotides match TRBD1. From germline, CDR1 is SGHVS and CDR2 FQNEAQ. The CDR3 is made up of 13 amino acids. V was clipped by 6 bases and J by 3 bases; unmatched bases: 2. The CDR3 reads CASRDRGDYGYTF. For the CDR3, the DNA is TGTGCCAGCAGAGACAGGGGGGACTATGGCTACACCTTC.

The sample holds a few counts of this clone. The chain has TRBV2 and TRBJ1-5, with TRBD1 as a possible D gene (5 bases). The CDR3 contains 14 residues. The germline CDR1 and CDR2 sequences are SNHLY and FYNNEI. Trimming removed 2 bases at V and 7 bases at J, with 12 bases between. CDR3 sequence: CASSENGARQPQHF. The CDR3 DNA is TGTGCCAGCAGTGAAAATGGGGCACGACAGCCCCAGCATTTT.

The chain joins TRBV5-1 to TRBJ2-5; no definite D call. This CDR3 contains 14 residues. The germline V gene has CDR1 SGHRS and CDR2 YFSETQ. Trimming left V 4 bases short and J 1 base short, with 11 bases between. Written as DNA, the CDR3 is TGCGCCAGCAGCACCGGCAATACCCAAGAGACCCAGTACTTC. This sequence encodes CASSTGNTQETQYF.

The genes are TRBV28 and TRBJ2-1; weak D call: TRBD2 (6 bases). Trimming removed 6 bases at V and 2 bases at J, with 11 bases between. Per the germline V gene, CDR1 is MDHEN and CDR2 is SYDVKM. This CDR3 region has 14 residues. The CDR3 is CASRSGGTYNEQFF. As DNA, the CDR3 is TGTGCCAGCAGGTCCGGGGGTACCTACAATGAGCAGTTCTTC.

The chain is built from TRBV9 and TRBJ1-1; D gene uncertain. V was cut by 0 bases and J by 5 bases, with 11 bases left in between. Germline CDR1 reads SGDLS; CDR2 reads YYNGEE. The CDR3 covers 14 residues. The CDR3 loop is CASSVAPERTEAFF. The CDR3, as DNA: TGTGCCAGCAGCGTAGCCCCTGAAAGGACTGAAGCTTTCTTT.

This clone was seen more than once but under ten times. This sequence joins TRBV7-9 and TRBJ2-1, with TRBD1 identical over 7 bases. The germline CDR1 and CDR2 sequences are SEHNR and FQNEAQ (reference sequence). The CDR3 has 15 residues. V lost 0 bases, J lost 13 bases, and 12 bases stayed unmatched. Written as DNA, the CDR3 is TGTGCCAGCAGCTTAGCGTTGGGACAGTCTACAGATCAGTTCTTC. This translates into CASSLALGQSTDQFF.

V usage is TRBV25-1 and J usage is TRBJ1-1; possibly TRBD1 for D (6 bases). The germline V gene encodes CDR1 MGHDK and CDR2 SYGVNS. The V and J ends lost 4 bases and 8 bases respectively, with 14 bases between them. The CDR3 runs to 13 residues. The CDR3 spells CASSGSGEAEAFF. For the CDR3, the DNA is TGTGCCAGCAGTGGCTCAGGGGAGGCGGAAGCTTTCTTT. Drawing the rest from reference TRBV25-1 and TRBJ1-1, the complete variable domain is EADIYQTPRYLVIGTGKKITLECSQTMGHDKMYWYQQDPGMELHLIHYSYGVNSTEKGDLSSESTVSRIRTEHFPLTLESARPSHTSQYLCASSGSGEAEAFFGQGTRLTVV.

This clone was recorded a few times. The chain links TRBV7-9 to TRBJ1-1; D may be TRBD1 (6 bases). Germline CDR1 SEHNR, CDR2 FQNEAQ (reference sequence). The CDR3 consists of 11 residues. V was cut by 1 base and J by 10 bases, with 7 bases left in between. The DNA of the CDR3 is TGTGCCAGCAGCTTAGACAGGGTAGCTTTCTTT. It translates to CASSLDRVAFF. The variable domain in full, completed from reference TRBV7-9 and TRBJ1-1, reads DTGVSQNPRHKITKRGQNVTFRCDPISEHNRLYWYRQTLGQGPEFLTYFQNEAQLEKSRLLSDRFSAERPKGSFSTLEIQRTEQGDSAMYLCASSLDRVAFFGQGTRLTVV.